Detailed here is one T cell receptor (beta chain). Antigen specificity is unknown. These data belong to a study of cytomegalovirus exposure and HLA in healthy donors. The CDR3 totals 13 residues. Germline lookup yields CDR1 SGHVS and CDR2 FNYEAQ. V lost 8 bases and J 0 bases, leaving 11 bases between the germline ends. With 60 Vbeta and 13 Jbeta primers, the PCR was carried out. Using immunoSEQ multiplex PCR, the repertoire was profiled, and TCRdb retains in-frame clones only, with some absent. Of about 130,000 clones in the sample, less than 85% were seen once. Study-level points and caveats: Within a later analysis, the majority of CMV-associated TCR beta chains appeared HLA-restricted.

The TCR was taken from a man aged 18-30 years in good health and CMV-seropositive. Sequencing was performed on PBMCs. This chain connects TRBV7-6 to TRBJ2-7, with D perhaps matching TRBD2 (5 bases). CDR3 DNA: TGTGCCAGCGCCACGGGGTCCTCCTACGAGCAGTACTTC. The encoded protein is CASATGSSYEQYF.